Shown below are 27 T cell receptor beta chains from a single sample sequenced in a study of blood T cell repertoires in COVID-19. The repertoire was sequenced with immunoSEQ multiplex PCR; TCRdb's copy has only in-frame clones and lacks some. There are roughly 200,000 clones in the sample; roughly 88% occur only once, and 5.6% lies in the top ten. Sequenced sample: PBMCs or T cells enriched from blood (not recorded which). All receptors come from a man aged 35 to 55 with acute COVID-19.

The J gene is TRBJ2-1, the V gene TRBV24-1, with TRBD2 as a possible D gene (5 bases). V dropped 7 bases and J dropped 8 bases, with 11 bases sitting between them. This CDR3 has 12 residues. Germline assignment: CDR1 KGHDR and CDR2 SFDVKD. Here the CDR3 reads CATSGPSHEQFF. Here the CDR3 DNA reads TGTGCCACCAGCGGGCCTAGCCATGAGCAGTTCTTC.

The rearrangement links TRBV13 to TRBJ2-5; D is unclear. This CDR3 spans 13 amino acids. Germline CDR1 PRHDT, CDR2 FYEKMQ (reference sequence). Trimming took off 2 bases at V and 3 bases at J, with 7 bases between the two ends. CDR3 sequence (DNA): TGTGCCAGCAGCTTAACTTTTAAAGAGACCCAGTACTTC. Translation: CASSLTFKETQYF. The full variable domain, completed using reference TRBV13 and TRBJ2-5, is AAGVIQSPRHLIKEKRETATLKCYPIPRHDTVYWYQQGPGQDPQFLISFYEKMQSDKGSIPDRFSAQQFSDYHSELNMSSLELGDSALYFCASSLTFKETQYFGPGTRLLVL.

The chain is built from TRBV5-1 and TRBJ2-5; D is possibly TRBD2 (6 bases). The CDR3 has 15 amino acids. The V gene lost 6 bases and the J gene lost 5 bases, with 20 bases spanning the gap. Germline V gene lookup returns CDR1 SGHRS and CDR2 YFSETQ. The CDR3 sequence: CASIPGVHPPETQYF. The CDR3 coding sequence is TGCGCCAGCATCCCGGGGGTGCACCCCCCGGAGACCCAGTACTTC.

The chain has TRBV5-5 and TRBJ1-4; maybe TRBD1 (5 bases). Trimming stripped 1 base from V and 6 bases from J, with 7 bases between. This CDR3 region has 13 residues. Germline V gives CDR1 SGHKS, CDR2 YYEKEE (reference sequence). CDR3 amino acids: CASSLPGDEKLFF. Written as DNA, the CDR3 is TGTGCCAGCAGCTTGCCGGGGGATGAAAAACTGTTTTTT.

The chain carries TRBV6-2 or TRBV6-3 and TRBJ1-2; 8 bases are shared with TRBD1. Looked up from germline, CDR1 is MNHEY and CDR2 is SVGEGT. The length of the CDR3 is 16 residues. With V trimmed by 5 bases and J by 8 bases, 16 bases remained unmatched. CDR3 sequence (DNA): TGTGCCAGCAGTCTAAGACTTGGGACAGGTGCCTTAGGCTACACCTTC. This gives the protein CASSLRLGTGALGYTF.

Notes on this clone: The sample holds other DNA sequences that translate to the same CDR3. This sequence joins TRBV28 and TRBJ1-1; D call uncertain. Germline values: CDR1 MDHEN, CDR2 SYDVKM. The CDR3 is 13 residues long. The V end was cut by 5 bases, the J end by 0 bases, with 7 bases between. Here the CDR3 reads CASSPRVNTEAFF. Written as DNA, the CDR3 is TGTGCCAGCAGTCCTCGGGTGAACACTGAAGCTTTCTTT.

The V gene is TRBV7-3, the J gene TRBJ1-6, with a tentative D call TRBD1 (6 bases). V gave up 1 base and J gave up 7 bases, with 11 bases separating them. Germline V gene lookup returns CDR1 SGHTA and CDR2 FQGTGA. This CDR3 comprises 15 residues. In nucleotides, the CDR3 is TGTGCCAGCAGCTTAAATGGCAGGGGAAATTCACCCCTCCACTTT. Translated: CASSLNGRGNSPLHF.

The chain has TRBV6-5 and TRBJ1-4; 9 bases align to TRBD1. Losses at the gene ends were 2 bases for V and 7 bases for J; bases not matched to a gene: 8. The CDR3 has 16 amino acids. Per the germline V gene, CDR1 is MNHEY and CDR2 is SVGAGI. The CDR3 spells CASSYEGGTGTEKLFF. The DNA for the CDR3 is TGTGCCAGCAGTTACGAAGGCGGGACAGGGACTGAAAAACTGTTTTTT.

This clone turned up a few times. The chain uses TRBV5-6 and TRBJ1-2; no firm D call. V lost 4 bases, J lost 13 bases, and 17 bases lay in between. The V gene's germline CDR1 is SGHDT and CDR2 YYEEEE. This CDR3 has 12 amino acids. The CDR3 region is CASSQYASQATF. The CDR3 DNA follows: TGTGCCAGCAGCCAATACGCCAGTCAGGCCACCTTC.

CDR3 residues: CASSSHFSTNEKLFF. CDR3 DNA sequence: TGTGCCAGTAGTTCCCACTTTTCAACTAATGAAAAACTGTTTTTT. The chain joins TRBV19 to TRBJ1-4, with D unresolved. CDR3 length: 15 amino acids. Germline V CDR1 and CDR2: LNHDA, SQIVND (reference sequence). Trimming took off 5 bases at V and 0 bases at J, with 10 bases between the two ends.

The gene calls are TRBV20-1 and TRBJ2-1; a weak D match, TRBD2 (5 bases). Between the trimmed V and J ends, which lost 4 bases and 8 bases, there was a span of 6 bases. The germline V gene has CDR1 DFQATT and CDR2 SNEGSKA (reference sequence). The CDR3 runs to 10 residues. This CDR3 is CSAMRDEQFF. DNA for the CDR3: TGCAGTGCTATGAGGGATGAGCAGTTCTTC.

V is TRBV4-1 and J is TRBJ2-3; 8 bases are a match to TRBD1. With 4 bases clipped from V and 3 bases from J, the junction kept 6 bases outside the gene matches. Germline CDR1 MGHRA, CDR2 YSYEKL. The CDR3 covers 15 residues. The CDR3 nucleotides are TGCGCCAGCAGCCCGCGGACAGGGCAGACAGATACGCAGTATTTT. This gives the protein CASSPRTGQTDTQYF.

The chain combines TRBV7-2 with TRBJ2-7; 14 bases line up with TRBD2. The J segment lost 5 bases and the V segment lost 6 bases, leaving 6 bases of the junction unmatched. The CDR3 runs to 15 residues. Germline-derived CDR1 and CDR2 are SGHTA and FQGNSA. CDR3 protein: CASRPTSGRAHEQYF. CDR3 coding DNA: TGTGCCAGCAGACCGACTAGCGGGAGGGCCCACGAGCAGTACTTC.

The chain carries TRBV27 and TRBJ2-3; the D is unclear. The CDR3 contains 13 residues. V lost 3 bases, J lost 11 bases, and 15 bases lay in between. Germline V gene sequence: CDR1 MNHEY, CDR2 SMNVEV (reference sequence). CDR3: CASSFARFFEQYF. CDR3 nucleotides: TGTGCCAGCAGTTTTGCCCGGTTCTTTGAGCAGTATTTT.

The chain couples TRBV6-5 to TRBJ2-7; 8 positions match TRBD1. V trimming: 2 bases; J trimming: 5 bases; junction bases outside the gene matches: 8. The V gene's germline CDR1 is MNHEY and CDR2 SVGAGI. The CDR3 has 15 residues. The CDR3, as DNA: TGTGCCAGCAGTTACCAAGGACAGGGCAGGAACGAGCAGTACTTC. It encodes CASSYQGQGRNEQYF.

The J gene is TRBJ1-3, the V gene TRBV19, with a possible D match to TRBD1 (6 bases). The germline V and J ends were trimmed by 9 bases and 2 bases, with 8 bases remaining between them. Germline CDR1 reads LNHDA; CDR2 reads SQIVND (reference sequence). CDR3 length equals 12 residues. The CDR3 here is CASQGTGNTIYF. CDR3 sequence (DNA): TGTGCCAGCCAGGGGACTGGAAACACCATATATTTT.

This clone has a handful of counts. The CDR3 bases are TGTGCCAGTAGTATGCTCAACAGGGTAGGTAGTCAGCCCCAGCATTTT. It is translated as CASSMLNRVGSQPQHF. V and J are TRBV19 and TRBJ1-5, with a weak D call TRBD1 (6 bases). V was clipped by 3 bases and J by 6 bases, with 18 bases between them. The CDR3 extends over 16 amino acids. Germline values: CDR1 LNHDA, CDR2 SQIVND (reference sequence). Supplemented by reference TRBV19 and TRBJ1-5, the full variable domain reads DGGITQSPKYLFRKEGQNVTLSCEQNLNHDAMYWYRQDPGQGLRLIYYSQIVNDFQKGDIAEGYSVSREKKESFPLTVTSAQKNPTAFYLCASSMLNRVGSQPQHFGDGTRLSIL.

This rearrangement joins TRBV7-3 to TRBJ2-1, with 7 bases that match TRBD2. V lost 0 bases to trimming and J lost 8 bases; unmatched junction nucleotides: 7. CDR3 length: 15 residues. Germline V gives CDR1 SGHTA, CDR2 FQGTGA. The CDR3 DNA follows: TGTGCCAGCAGCTTAACGGCGGGAGCAGGCTATGAGCAGTTCTTC. Translating gives CASSLTAGAGYEQFF. Looking up the rest from reference TRBV7-3 and TRBJ2-1 gives the full variable domain: GAGVSQTPSNKVTEKGKYVELRCDPISGHTALYWYRQSLGQGPEFLIYFQGTGAADDSGLPNDRFFAVRPEGSVSTLKIQRTERGDSAVYLCASSLTAGAGYEQFFGPGTRLTVL.

This chain links TRBV7-9 with TRBJ1-6; maybe TRBD1 (5 bases). Germline CDR1 reads SEHNR; CDR2 reads FQNEAQ (reference sequence). With 6 bases removed from V and 8 bases from J, the gap between germline ends came to 14 bases. The CDR3 runs 14 residues. For the CDR3, the DNA is TGTGCCAGCAGACAAGAAGGGGTTCATTCACCCCTCCACTTT. Amino acids: CASRQEGVHSPLHF.

The V call is TRBV7-9, the J call TRBJ1-6; 7 bases fit TRBD1. The length of the CDR3 is 14 residues. Per the germline V gene, CDR1 is SEHNR and CDR2 is FQNEAQ (reference sequence). V dropped 6 bases and J dropped 7; count of bases not matched to a gene: 6. This CDR3 reads CASRKTGSNSPLHF. CDR3 bases: TGTGCCAGCAGAAAGACAGGGTCGAATTCACCCCTCCACTTT.

The V gene is TRBV3-1 (or the pseudogene TRBV3-2), the J gene TRBJ1-2, with 7 bases fitting TRBD1. Germline V gives CDR1 LGHDT, CDR2 YNNKEL (reference sequence). The J segment lost 13 bases and the V segment lost 2 bases, leaving 10 bases of the junction unmatched. The CDR3 length is 13 residues. The CDR3 sequence is CASSQTGQAAATF. CDR3 in DNA: TGTGCCAGCAGCCAAACTGGACAGGCCGCGGCCACCTTC.

V and J are TRBV6-5 and TRBJ1-3; D is unclear. Germline values: CDR1 MNHEY, CDR2 SVGAGI. Trimming cost V 4 bases and J 2 bases, with 15 bases left between them. The CDR3 sequence is 16 residues long. DNA of the CDR3: TGTGCCAGCAGTTTCCAAGGGAGGGTAGCTGGAAACACCATATATTTT. Residues: CASSFQGRVAGNTIYF.

J is TRBJ2-5 and V is TRBV2, with D possibly TRBD1 on 6 matching bases. V shed 10 bases and J shed 2 bases, with 11 bases lying between them. The CDR3 loop spans 12 amino acids. Per germline, CDR1 SNHLY and CDR2 FYNNEI. Here the CDR3 reads CANPDSQETQYF. Written as DNA, the CDR3 is TGTGCCAACCCGGACAGTCAAGAGACCCAGTACTTC.

This sequence joins TRBV12-2 and TRBJ2-7; TRBD2, as called in the table, went unchecked against the DNA. TRBV12-2 is a pseudogene segment. The CDR3 covers 16 residues. In DNA form, the CDR3 reads TGTGCAAGTCGCTTATTCACGCGGGAGGACCCCTACGAGCAGTACTTC. Translated: CASRLFTREDPYEQYF.

This clone was picked up many times. The CDR3 sequence is CASSRQGVYEQYF. Written as DNA, the CDR3 is TGTGCCAGCAGTCGACAGGGGGTCTACGAGCAGTACTTC. The rearrangement joins TRBV25-1 to TRBJ2-7, with 9 bases identical to TRBD1. CDR1 is MGHDK and CDR2 is SYGVNS in the germline V gene. The ends lost 5 bases at V and 3 bases at J; junction bases unmatched: 2. The CDR3 is 13 amino acids.

This rearrangement joins TRBV5-1 to TRBJ2-2, with 10 bases lining up with TRBD2. This CDR3 comprises 17 residues. The trim removed 0 bases at V and 7 bases at J, leaving 9 bases unmatched. Per germline, CDR1 SGHRS and CDR2 YFSETQ. CDR3 DNA: TGCGCCAGCAGCTTGGAAGCTAGCGGGAGTTTTGTCGGGGAGCTGTTTTTT. Residues: CASSLEASGSFVGELFF.

The chain combines TRBV6-2 or TRBV6-3 with TRBJ2-1; the D gene is possibly TRBD1 (6 bases). This CDR3 has 21 amino acids. The V end was cut by 2 bases, the J end by 6 bases, with 32 bases between. The germline V gene has CDR1 MNHEY and CDR2 SVGEGT. The CDR3 DNA is TGTGCCAGCAGTTACACATTACCCTGGGCCCCACAGGGCTCGAAACTCAATGAGCAGTTCTTC. This sequence encodes CASSYTLPWAPQGSKLNEQFF.